Listed below are T cell receptor beta chains from one sample, sequenced in a study of PD-L1 blockade in urothelial cancer. The method was immunoSEQ multiplex PCR; TCRdb's version includes in-frame clones alone and lacks a portion of them. This table holds about 50,000 clones, 70% to 80% found once. The material was PBMCs, obtained around atezolizumab (anti-PD-L1) treatment. The receptors were gathered from a man between 65 and 85 years old with urothelial cancer. Each CDR3 is given with its conserved first and last residue. Fields, in order: V gene, clone size, D gene, J gene, CDR3 protein, CDR3 DNA. D genes are given only for firm matches. Clone sizes are given selectively: once, few, many, or a class where the clone is expanded.

TRBV28	once	TRBD2	TRBJ2-1	CASSSRLAGGVRSYNEQFF	TGTGCCAGCAGTTCTAGACTAGCGGGAGGCGTCCGCTCCTACAATGAGCAGTTCTTC
TRBV2	few	.	TRBJ2-7	CASQEEGLAYEQYF	TGTGCCAGTCAGGAGGAAGGACTCGCCTACGAGCAGTACTTC
TRBV29-1	.	.	TRBJ2-1	CSSRDFSYNEQFF	TGCAGCTCACGGGACTTCTCCTACAATGAGCAGTTCTTC
TRBV2	.	TRBD1	TRBJ1-5	CASSEGQGINQPQHF	TGTGCCAGCAGCGAGGGACAGGGAATCAATCAGCCCCAGCATTTT
TRBV2	.	.	TRBJ2-7	CASIGAPYEQYF	TGTGCCAGCATAGGGGCGCCGTACGAGCAGTACTTC
TRBV5-1	.	TRBD1	TRBJ2-1	CASSRGTGAYNEQFF	TGCGCCAGCAGCCGAGGGACAGGGGCCTACAATGAGCAGTTCTTC
TRBV2	.	.	TRBJ2-7	CASSGRLGDEQYF	TGTGCCAGCAGTGGCCGCTTAGGGGACGAGCAGTACTTC
TRBV27	few	.	TRBJ1-5	CASSLLGWGNQPQHF	TGTGCCAGCAGTTTACTAGGATGGGGCAATCAGCCCCAGCATTTT
TRBV2	.	TRBD2	TRBJ2-1	CASSPGLAGTVEQFF	TGTGCCAGCAGCCCGGGACTAGCGGGAACTGTAGAGCAGTTCTTC
TRBV7-6	.	TRBD1	TRBJ2-3	CASSAGQGHTDTQYF	TGTGCCAGCAGCGCGGGACAGGGACACACAGATACGCAGTATTTT
TRBV7-3	medium-sized	.	TRBJ1-1	CASSLTERFGTWPNTEAFF	TGTGCCAGCAGCTTAACGGAGAGATTCGGGACATGGCCTAACACTGAAGCTTTCTTT
TRBV6-5	.	TRBD1	TRBJ2-7	CASSKFPTGAEQYF	TGTGCCAGCAGTAAGTTCCCGACAGGGGCCGAGCAGTACTTC
TRBV7-2	.	.	TRBJ2-1	CASSLEAENNEQFF	TGTGCCAGCAGCTTAGAAGCCGAGAACAATGAGCAGTTCTTC
TRBV5-1	.	.	TRBJ1-4	CASSSLGATNEKLFF	TGCGCCAGCAGCTCCCTAGGGGCAACTAATGAAAAACTGTTTTTT
TRBV5-1	.	TRBD1	TRBJ2-1	CASSLLGTGADNEQFF	TGCGCCAGCAGCTTGTTAGGGACAGGGGCTGACAATGAGCAGTTCTTC
TRBV19	.	TRBD2	TRBJ2-7	CASSTLAGSSYEQYF	TGTGCCAGTAGCACACTAGCGGGGTCCTCCTACGAGCAGTACTTC
TRBV7-3	.	TRBD1	TRBJ2-5	CASSFSYGTEETQYF	TGTGCCAGCAGCTTTAGCTACGGGACAGAAGAGACCCAGTACTTC
TRBV5-8	.	TRBD1	TRBJ2-3	CASSDDRGTDTQYF	TGTGCCAGCAGCGACGACAGGGGCACAGATACGCAGTATTTT
TRBV19	.	.	TRBJ1-4	CASSMGSSNEKLFF	TGTGCCAGTAGTATGGGCAGTTCTAATGAAAAACTGTTTTTT
TRBV5-5	once	.	TRBJ2-5	CASSLGQEETQYF	TGTGCCAGCAGCTTGGGGCAGGAAGAGACCCAGTACTTC
TRBV7-9	.	TRBD2	TRBJ2-7	CASSFSGRADEQYF	TGTGCCAGCAGCTTTAGCGGGAGGGCCGACGAGCAGTACTTC
TRBV5-1	.	TRBD2	TRBJ2-1	CASSLGTSSSISYNEQFF	TGCGCCAGCAGCTTGGGGACTAGCTCCTCCATCTCCTACAATGAGCAGTTCTTC
TRBV19	.	TRBD1	TRBJ1-5	CASRGQGYSNQPQHF	TGTGCCAGTAGGGGACAGGGTTATAGCAATCAGCCCCAGCATTTT
TRBV18	.	.	TRBJ2-3	CASSSERGTQYF	TGTGCCAGCTCCTCAGAGAGAGGTACGCAGTATTTT
TRBV28	.	.	TRBJ1-1	CASSLFPGQSGEAFF	TGTGCCAGCAGTTTATTTCCGGGACAATCGGGTGAAGCTTTCTTT
TRBV6-5	.	.	TRBJ1-2	CASSYSEGEDGYTF	TGTGCCAGCAGTTACTCCGAAGGGGAGGATGGCTACACCTTC
TRBV28	.	TRBD2	TRBJ2-5	CASSPPGAGARETQYF	TGTGCCAGCAGCCCACCTGGGGCGGGAGCTAGAGAGACCCAGTACTTC
TRBV28	.	.	TRBJ1-2	CASSFGEDGYTF	TGTGCCAGCAGTTTCGGGGAGGATGGCTACACCTTC
TRBV9	.	.	TRBJ2-1	CASSARLAYNEQFF	TGTGCCAGCAGCGCCAGACTAGCCTACAATGAGCAGTTCTTC
TRBV27	few	.	TRBJ1-2	CASNLSGQGKGYTF	TGTGCCAGCAATCTTAGCGGGCAGGGGAAAGGCTACACCTTC
TRBV5-5	.	TRBD2	TRBJ2-1	CASSAGLAGDHEQFF	TGTGCCAGCAGCGCGGGACTAGCGGGAGACCATGAGCAGTTCTTC
TRBV15	few	TRBD1	TRBJ2-7	CATSWDRGFGYEQYF	TGTGCCACCAGCTGGGACAGGGGCTTCGGCTACGAGCAGTACTTC
TRBV30	once	TRBD2	TRBJ2-3	CAWSVGTSGADTQYF	TGTGCCTGGAGTGTGGGGACTAGCGGTGCAGATACGCAGTATTTT
TRBV5-1	.	TRBD1	TRBJ1-2	CASSLGGGGHYGYTF	TGCGCCAGCAGCTTGGGTGGAGGGGGCCACTATGGCTACACCTTC
TRBV25-1	.	.	TRBJ2-5	CASSVQGLETQYF	TGTGCCAGCAGTGTTCAGGGGTTAGAGACCCAGTACTTC
TRBV4-1	.	TRBD1	TRBJ2-3	CASSQDQGTGQYF	TGCGCCAGCAGCCAAGATCAAGGGACAGGGCAGTATTTT
TRBV2	.	.	TRBJ1-1	CASRWAAAGDTEAFF	TGTGCCAGCAGGTGGGCTGCAGCAGGGGACACTGAAGCTTTCTTT
TRBV18	.	.	TRBJ2-2	CASSPRASTGELFF	TGTGCCAGCTCACCACGGGCAAGCACCGGGGAGCTGTTTTTT
TRBV5-1	once	.	TRBJ1-4	CASSIAGLTNEKLFF	TGCGCCAGCAGCATCGCAGGGCTAACTAATGAAAAACTGTTTTTT
TRBV1	.	.	TRBJ2-2	CTSSPRLATGELFF	TGCACCAGCAGCCCTCGTTTAGCTACCGGGGAGCTGTTTTTT
TRBV10-1	.	TRBD2	TRBJ2-1	CASSTGLAGRYNEQFF	TGCGCCAGCAGTACCGGACTAGCGGGAAGGTACAATGAGCAGTTCTTC
TRBV4-1	.	TRBD2	TRBJ2-2	CASSRSGTTNTGELFF	TGCGCCAGCAGCCGGTCCGGGACTACCAACACCGGGGAGCTGTTTTTT
TRBV30	.	.	TRBJ1-4	CAWSGSRTDVNEKLFF	TGTGCCTGGAGCGGTTCACGGACAGACGTAAATGAAAAACTGTTTTTT
TRBV9	.	TRBD2	TRBJ2-1	CASSVGAGVSDEQFF	TGTGCCAGCAGCGTAGGAGCGGGAGTATCCGATGAGCAGTTCTTC
TRBV28	.	.	TRBJ2-2	CASSLIGALRGTGELFF	TGTGCCAGCAGTTTAATCGGAGCTCTACGAGGAACCGGGGAGCTGTTTTTT
TRBV9	few	TRBD2	TRBJ2-7	CASSVAPSGIGEQYF	TGTGCCAGCAGCGTAGCGCCTAGCGGGATAGGAGAGCAGTACTTC
TRBV9	.	TRBD1	TRBJ1-5	CASSKGQGLSNQPQHF	TGTGCCAGCAGCAAGGGACAGGGGTTGAGCAATCAGCCCCAGCATTTT
TRBV11-1	few	TRBD1	TRBJ2-7	CASTTDRGAYEQYF	TGTGCCAGCACCACCGACAGGGGCGCCTACGAGCAGTACTTC
TRBV30	once	.	TRBJ2-3	CAWSSPARTDTQYF	TGTGCCTGGAGTTCCCCCGCGCGCACAGATACGCAGTATTTT
TRBV10-2	.	.	TRBJ1-2	CASSGPGYGYTF	TGCGCCAGCAGTGGTCCCGGCTATGGCTACACCTTC
TRBV7-6	.	.	TRBJ2-5	CASSPRTEETQYF	TGTGCCAGCAGCCCCCGGACAGAAGAGACCCAGTACTTC
TRBV6-6	.	.	TRBJ1-2	CASRPGQHYGYTF	TGTGCCAGCAGACCCGGACAGCACTATGGCTACACCTTC
TRBV6-5	.	.	TRBJ1-5	CASRHRYRDQPQHF	TGTGCCAGCAGGCACAGGTATAGGGATCAGCCCCAGCATTTT
TRBV6-1	.	.	TRBJ1-1	CASSRNTGRNTEAFF	TGTGCCAGCAGCAGAAACACAGGCAGGAACACTGAAGCTTTCTTT